The clone carrying this TCR beta chain was seen a few times. Its antigen is not identified. The CDR3 sequence is 13 residues long. Germline loops: CDR1 MGHRA, CDR2 YSYEKL. After removal of 4 bases from V and 6 bases from J, the junction contained 0 bases not matched to a gene. Amplification used 60 Vbeta primers and 13 Jbeta primers. Measured with immunoSEQ multiplex PCR; TCRdb has only the in-frame clones, and not every one. The sample comprises 100,000 to 150,000 clones, approximately 73% of which are singletons, and about 4.5% rests with the top ten. The data derive from a study of cytomegalovirus exposure and HLA in healthy donors. General study findings and limits: HLA allele associations emerged for around 15,000 TCR beta sequences in a later analysis, at 0.05 false discovery rate. Researchers catalogued around 150 TCR beta chains as cytomegalovirus-associated. Many donors shared some public TCRs, even though most TCR sequences were rare.

This chain uses TRBV4-1 with TRBJ1-5, with TRBD1 matching over 10 bases. The TCR sequence derives from a man between 60 and 75 years old in good health and CMV-seropositive. The material sequenced was PBMCs. In DNA, the CDR3 is TGCGCCAGCAGCCGGGACAGGGGTCAGCCCCAGCATTTT. Its translation: CASSRDRGQPQHF.